Following are 10 T cell receptor beta chains from one sample sequenced in a study of neurological immune-mediated disorders. TCRdb re-called the 5' RACE reads through MiXCR, storing one row per CDR3 protein. The sample records more than 60,000 distinct CDR3 sequences, approximately 3.7% being singletons. The sample taken for sequencing was PBMCs. The source of these receptors is a woman in her 50s with multiple sclerosis.

This clonotype appeared many times. The gene calls are TRBV6-6 and TRBJ2-7; tentatively, D is TRBD1 (5 bases). The CDR3 spans 14 residues. The germline V and J ends were trimmed by 5 bases and 5 bases, with 16 bases remaining between them. Germline V gene lookup returns CDR1 MNHNY and CDR2 SVGAGI (reference sequence). The CDR3 DNA reads TGTGCCAGCAGTGGGGATAGCAGGGCCCACGAGCAGTACTTC. As protein: CASSGDSRAHEQYF.

This clonotype was seen at least ten times. The chain employs TRBV10-3 and TRBJ1-1; D uncertain. CDR1 is ENHRY and CDR2 is SYGVKD in the germline V gene. CDR3 size: 13 residues. Trimming stripped 3 bases from V and 2 bases from J, with 7 bases between. This chain's CDR3 is CAISDWANTEAFF. Written as DNA, the CDR3 is TGTGCCATCAGTGATTGGGCAAACACTGAAGCTTTCTTT.

The table lists this clonotype with many counts. The chain recombines TRBV6-2 or TRBV6-3 with TRBJ2-1, with no clear D. Looked up from germline, CDR1 is MNHEY and CDR2 is SVGEGT. V was trimmed by 2 bases and J by 8 bases, leaving 4 bases between them. This CDR3 comprises 11 residues. The CDR3 DNA reads as TGTGCCAGCAGTTACCGGGATGAGCAGTTCTTC. This codes for CASSYRDEQFF.

This clonotype was picked up many times. J is TRBJ2-1 and V is TRBV30, with D unresolved. Trimming removed 0 bases at V and 8 bases at J, with 8 bases between. The CDR3 is 12 residues long. Germline CDR1 is GTSNPN and CDR2 is SVGIG (reference sequence). Here the CDR3 DNA reads TGTGCCTGGAGTGTACTGTGGGATGAGCAGTTCTTC. Amino acid sequence: CAWSVLWDEQFF.

This clonotype was seen many times. The chain employs TRBV3-1 and TRBJ2-1; weak D call: TRBD2 (6 bases). Germline-derived CDR1 and CDR2 are LGHDT and YNNKEL (reference sequence). Trimming removed 2 bases at V and 0 bases at J, with 17 bases between. The CDR3 covers 18 residues. The CDR3 loop reads CASSQPAWRGRSYNEQFF. DNA for the CDR3: TGTGCCAGCAGCCAACCCGCATGGCGGGGACGCTCCTACAATGAGCAGTTCTTC.

This clonotype was detected many times. The chain is built from TRBV7-2 and TRBJ1-1, with TRBD1 as a possible D gene (5 bases). This CDR3 has 15 amino acids. Germline lookup yields CDR1 SGHTA and CDR2 FQGNSA. V lost 2 bases, J lost 2 bases, and 12 bases lay in between. The chain's CDR3 is CASSLPWGGNTEAFF. CDR3 nucleotide sequence: TGTGCCAGCAGCTTACCTTGGGGGGGAAACACTGAAGCTTTCTTT.

This clonotype has ten or more counts. V usage is TRBV12-3 or TRBV12-4 and J usage is TRBJ2-5; 7 bases agree with TRBD1. V shed 9 bases and J 5 bases; nucleotides not matched to a gene: 6. The CDR3 is 12 amino acids. The CDR3 spells CASGTALETQYF. CDR3 sequence (DNA): TGTGCCAGTGGGACAGCCTTGGAGACCCAGTACTTC.

In this sample, this clonotype turned up many times. The genes are TRBV20-1 and TRBJ2-4, with 7 bases matching TRBD1. This CDR3 spans 13 amino acids. The germline CDR1 and CDR2 sequences are DFQATT and SNEGSKA (reference sequence). V shed 6 bases and J 4 bases; nucleotides not matched to a gene: 6. CDR3 sequence (DNA): TGCAGTGCGACTGGACAGGAGAAAAACATTCAGTACTTC. As protein: CSATGQEKNIQYF.

This clonotype appeared many times. The chain links TRBV21-1 to TRBJ2-3; the listed D gene, TRBD1, was not tested against the DNA. TRBV21-1 is marked as a pseudogene. The CDR3 extends over 19 amino acids. CDR3 amino acids: CASSKGDLAGTGITDTQYF. For the CDR3, the DNA is TGTGCCAGCAGCAAAGGTGACCTAGCTGGGACAGGCATCACAGATACGCAGTATTTT.

The sample holds many counts of this clonotype. This rearrangement joins TRBV25-1 to TRBJ1-2, with unresolved D. Germline values: CDR1 MGHDK, CDR2 SYGVNS. V lost 3 bases and J 8 bases, leaving 16 bases between the germline ends. The CDR3 loop spans 14 amino acids. The CDR3 nucleotides are TGTGCCAGCAGTGACAACGACTTTGGGGTGGGCTACACCTTC. Translating gives CASSDNDFGVGYTF.